This TCR beta chain was observed in a study of blood T cell repertoires in COVID-19. About the research overall: COVID-19 samples collected from the United States, Italy and Spain covered acute and convalescent phases. T cells, B-cell-depleted T cells, or PBMCs provided the cDNA or gDNA that served as material.

CDR1 is SGHAT and CDR2 is FQNNGV in the germline V gene. This CDR3 spans 15 amino acids. V lost 1 base, J lost 4 bases, and 7 bases stayed unmatched. Per the original data handling: Nucleated cell number was recorded as an estimate derived from reference gene primer amplification. Sequenced by immunoSEQ multiplex PCR; TCRdb stores in-frame clones only, minus some. That table furnishes V, J and clone size, whereas the DNA furnished D and trimming. The sample lists over 80,000 clones; around three quarters were seen once. Specimen: peripheral blood. The source is a woman in her sixties or seventies with acute or convalescent COVID-19. The V call is TRBV11-2, the J call TRBJ2-7, with 7 bases aligning to TRBD1. The CDR3 sequence: CASSLGPGQRYEQYF. The DNA of the CDR3 is TGTGCCAGCAGCTTAGGGCCGGGACAGAGGTACGAGCAGTACTTC.